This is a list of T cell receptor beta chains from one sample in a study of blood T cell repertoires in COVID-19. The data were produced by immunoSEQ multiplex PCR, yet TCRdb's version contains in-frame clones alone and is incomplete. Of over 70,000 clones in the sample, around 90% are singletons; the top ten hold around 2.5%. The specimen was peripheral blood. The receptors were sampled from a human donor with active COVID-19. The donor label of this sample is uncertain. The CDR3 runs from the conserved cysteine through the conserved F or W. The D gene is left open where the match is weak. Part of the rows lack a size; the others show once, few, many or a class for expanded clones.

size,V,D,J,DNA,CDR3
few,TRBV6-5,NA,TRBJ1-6,TGTGCCAGCAGTTACTCGAGGGGAGGGTCGAGTTCACCCCTCCACTTT,CASSYSRGGSSSPLHF
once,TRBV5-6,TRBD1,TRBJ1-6,TGTGCCAGCAGCTTTACCACAGGGGGGGGAGACTCACCCCTCCACTTT,CASSFTTGGGDSPLHF
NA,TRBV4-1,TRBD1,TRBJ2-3,TGCGCCAGCAGCCAAGAGACAGGGATCCCCACAGATACGCAGTATTTT,CASSQETGIPTDTQYF
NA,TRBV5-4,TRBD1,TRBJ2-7,TGTGCCAGCAGCCGGTCCAATCAAGGGGGCGCATACGAGCAGTACTTC,CASSRSNQGGAYEQYF
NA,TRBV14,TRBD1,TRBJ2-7,TGTGCCAGCAGCCTAAGACAGGGGTTAGGGAACGAGCAGTACTTC,CASSLRQGLGNEQYF
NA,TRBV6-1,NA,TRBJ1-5,TGTGCCAGCAGTGAAAGTGGGGGCCGGAGGCAGCCCCAGCATTTT,CASSESGGRRQPQHF
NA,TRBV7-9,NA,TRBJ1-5,TGTGCCAGCAGCGGGACTCTGGAGGGCAATCAGCCCCAGCATTTT,CASSGTLEGNQPQHF
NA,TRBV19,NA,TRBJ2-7,TGTGCCAGTAGTATATCACAGTCCTACGAGCAGTACTTC,CASSISQSYEQYF
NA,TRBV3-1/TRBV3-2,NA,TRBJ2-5,TGTGCCAGCAGCCAATTTGCGGGGTACGGAGAGACCCAGTACTTC,CASSQFAGYGETQYF
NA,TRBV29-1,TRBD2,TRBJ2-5,TGCAGCGTTGAGCCCGCCGGGACTAGATCAGAGACCCAGTACTTC,CSVEPAGTRSETQYF
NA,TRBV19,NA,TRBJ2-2,TGTGCCAGTAATCCGGGACACACGATCAACACCGGGGAGCTGTTTTTT,CASNPGHTINTGELFF
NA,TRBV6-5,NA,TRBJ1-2,TGTGCCAGCGCTCCGGGACTTCTCTATGGCTACACCTTC,CASAPGLLYGYTF
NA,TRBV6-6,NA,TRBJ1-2,TGTGCCAGCAGTCCCCAAGTTGGCTTAACCCTCACCAACTATGGCTACACCTTC,CASSPQVGLTLTNYGYTF
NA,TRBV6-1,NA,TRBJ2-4,TGTGCCAGCAGTGAAGACCTTCCCGGAGCCAAAAACATTCAGTACTTC,CASSEDLPGAKNIQYF
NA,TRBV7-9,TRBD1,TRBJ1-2,TGTGCCAGCAGCTTAGCCCAGGGGGCCTATGGCTACACCTTC,CASSLAQGAYGYTF
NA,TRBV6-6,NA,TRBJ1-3,TGTGCCAGCAGTTACAGGGGCCTAGAAGGAAACACCATATATTTT,CASSYRGLEGNTIYF
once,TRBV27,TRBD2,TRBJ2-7,TGTGCCAGCAGTTTAGCCTCGGGGGGACCCTACGAGCAGTACTTC,CASSLASGGPYEQYF
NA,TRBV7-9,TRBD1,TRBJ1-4,TGTGCCAGCAGCTCGGTGACAGGGTTGAATGAAAAACTGTTTTTT,CASSSVTGLNEKLFF
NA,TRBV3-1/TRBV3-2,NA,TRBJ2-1,TGTGCCAGCAGCCAACAGGGTCTACTCGGCAATGAGCAGTTCTTC,CASSQQGLLGNEQFF
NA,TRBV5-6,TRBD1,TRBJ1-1,TGTGCCAGCAGCATGCTGGGACAGGGTAGGGACACTGAAGCTTTCTTT,CASSMLGQGRDTEAFF
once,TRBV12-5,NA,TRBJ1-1,TGTGCTAGTGGTTTGGTACTCGGGGTGCCGAACACTGAAGCTTTCTTT,CASGLVLGVPNTEAFF
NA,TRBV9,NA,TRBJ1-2,TGTGCCAGCAGCGTAGCAGAGGGGGACTATGGCTACACCTTC,CASSVAEGDYGYTF
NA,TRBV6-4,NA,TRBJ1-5,TGTGCCAGCAGTGACACGGCCGGGGGGGGCCAGCCCCAGCATTTT,CASSDTAGGGQPQHF
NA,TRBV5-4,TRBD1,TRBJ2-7,TGTGCCAGCAGCTCACAACCCGGACAGGGCTACGAGCAGTACTTC,CASSSQPGQGYEQYF
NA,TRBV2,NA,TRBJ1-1,TGTGCCAGCACCTTGCGGGGGGTGGGGGGCACTGAAGCTTTCTTT,CASTLRGVGGTEAFF
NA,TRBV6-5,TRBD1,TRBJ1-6,TGTGCCAGCAGTCGGGTAGACAGGGATAATTCACCCCTCCACTTT,CASSRVDRDNSPLHF
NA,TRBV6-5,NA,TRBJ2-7,TGTGCCAGCAAGGCAAGCGGAACCTACGAGCAGTACTTC,CASKASGTYEQYF
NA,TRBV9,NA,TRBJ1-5,TGTGCCAGCAGCCCCGGACGGGACAATCAGCCCCAGCATTTT,CASSPGRDNQPQHF
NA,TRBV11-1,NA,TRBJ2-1,TGTGCCAGCAGCTCCTCGCGTACCCAAAGTCATGAGCAGTTCTTC,CASSSSRTQSHEQFF
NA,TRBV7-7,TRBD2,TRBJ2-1,TGTGCTAGCAGCCCAGAGCGTGGGGGGGGGATCAATGAGCAGTTCTTC,CASSPERGGGINEQFF
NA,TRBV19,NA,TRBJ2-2,TGTGCCAGTACGAAGACACGCATGAACACCGGGGAGCTGTTTTTT,CASTKTRMNTGELFF
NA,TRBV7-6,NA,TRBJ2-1,TGTGCCAGCAGCTTAGAGGGAGGAGGGAACTCCTACAATGAGCAGTTCTTC,CASSLEGGGNSYNEQFF
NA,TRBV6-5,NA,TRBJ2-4,TGTGCCAGCAGTTCTCCAGGGGTGTTGAGGGAAAACATTCAGTACTTC,CASSSPGVLRENIQYF
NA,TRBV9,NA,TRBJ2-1,TGTGCCAGCAGCGTAGCACCTCATGCGAGCTCCTACAATGAGCAGTTCTTC,CASSVAPHASSYNEQFF
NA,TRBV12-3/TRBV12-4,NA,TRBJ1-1,TGTGCCAGCAGCCCGGGGGGTGAAGCTTTCTTT,CASSPGGEAFF
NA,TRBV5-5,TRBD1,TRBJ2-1,TGTGCCAGCAGCCTACAGACAGGGATGGTTGAGCAGTTCTTC,CASSLQTGMVEQFF
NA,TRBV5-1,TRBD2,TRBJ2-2,TGCGCCAGCAGCTTGTCAGCGGGGGGGCCACGACCACGCGCCGGGGAGCTGTTTTTT,CASSLSAGGPRPRAGELFF
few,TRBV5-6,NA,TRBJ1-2,TGTGCCAGCAGCTCCGGACAGTCTCGGGGCTACACCTTC,CASSSGQSRGYTF
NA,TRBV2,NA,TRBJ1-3,TGTGCCAGCGCAGGACAGGGAAACACCATATATTTT,CASAGQGNTIYF
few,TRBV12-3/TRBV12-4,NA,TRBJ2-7,TGTGCCAGCAGTGAGACTGGCTCCTACGAGCAGTACTTC,CASSETGSYEQYF
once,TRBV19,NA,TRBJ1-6,TGTGCCAGTAGTACAGCAGGGGCTGGTAATTCACCCCTCCACTTT,CASSTAGAGNSPLHF
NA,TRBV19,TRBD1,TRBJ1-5,TGTGCCAGTATGTGGACAGGGGGTAGCAATCAGCCCCAGCATTTT,CASMWTGGSNQPQHF
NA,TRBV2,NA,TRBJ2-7,TGTGCCAGCAGTGCTCCCTACGAGCAGTACTTC,CASSAPYEQYF
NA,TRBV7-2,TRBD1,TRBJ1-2,TGTGCCAGCAGCTTAGCGTTCGGGACAGGGAATGGCTACACCTTC,CASSLAFGTGNGYTF
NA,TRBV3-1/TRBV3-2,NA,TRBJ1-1,TGTGCCAGCAGCGGAGACCTTATAGCTGAAGCTTTCTTT,CASSGDLIAEAFF
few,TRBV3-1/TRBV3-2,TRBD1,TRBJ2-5,TGTGCCAGCAGCCCGGACAGGGTAGAGACCCAGTACTTC,CASSPDRVETQYF
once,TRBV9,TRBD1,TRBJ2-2,TGTGCCAGCAGCGTTACCGGGACAGGGGTCACCGGGGAGCTGTTTTTT,CASSVTGTGVTGELFF
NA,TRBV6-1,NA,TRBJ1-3,TGTGCCAGCAGTGAGGGTAGGGGGAGTTTCTCTGGAAACACCATATATTTT,CASSEGRGSFSGNTIYF
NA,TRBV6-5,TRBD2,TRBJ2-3,TGTGCCAGCAGCCTGGGACTACCCACAGATACGCAGTATTTT,CASSLGLPTDTQYF
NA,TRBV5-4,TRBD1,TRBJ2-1,TGTGCCAGCAGCCGGGACAGGGATAGCTCCTACAATGAGCAGTTCTTC,CASSRDRDSSYNEQFF
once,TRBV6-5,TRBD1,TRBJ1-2,TGTGCCAGCAGTTGGGGACAGACCGATGGCTACACCTTC,CASSWGQTDGYTF
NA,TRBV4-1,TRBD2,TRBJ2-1,TGCGCCAGCAGCCAAGATGGGGCGGGGGGCAGGAATGAGCAGTTCTTC,CASSQDGAGGRNEQFF
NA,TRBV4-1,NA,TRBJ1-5,TGCGCCAGCGGGCACCCCAGCACAGGGTCGGGTCAGCCCCAGCATTTT,CASGHPSTGSGQPQHF
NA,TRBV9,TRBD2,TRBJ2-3,TGTGCCAGCAGCGCCCCGACTAGCTGGGCAGATACGCAGTATTTT,CASSAPTSWADTQYF
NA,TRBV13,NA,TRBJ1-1,TGTGCCAGCAGCTTAGCCGTGAACACTGAAGCTTTCTTT,CASSLAVNTEAFF
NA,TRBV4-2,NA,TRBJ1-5,TGTGCCAGCAGCCAAGGGTGGGGGGAGCCCCAGCATTTT,CASSQGWGEPQHF
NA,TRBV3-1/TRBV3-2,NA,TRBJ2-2,TGTGCCAGCAGCCCCGGGGGGCTCGACACCGGGGAGCTGTTTTTT,CASSPGGLDTGELFF